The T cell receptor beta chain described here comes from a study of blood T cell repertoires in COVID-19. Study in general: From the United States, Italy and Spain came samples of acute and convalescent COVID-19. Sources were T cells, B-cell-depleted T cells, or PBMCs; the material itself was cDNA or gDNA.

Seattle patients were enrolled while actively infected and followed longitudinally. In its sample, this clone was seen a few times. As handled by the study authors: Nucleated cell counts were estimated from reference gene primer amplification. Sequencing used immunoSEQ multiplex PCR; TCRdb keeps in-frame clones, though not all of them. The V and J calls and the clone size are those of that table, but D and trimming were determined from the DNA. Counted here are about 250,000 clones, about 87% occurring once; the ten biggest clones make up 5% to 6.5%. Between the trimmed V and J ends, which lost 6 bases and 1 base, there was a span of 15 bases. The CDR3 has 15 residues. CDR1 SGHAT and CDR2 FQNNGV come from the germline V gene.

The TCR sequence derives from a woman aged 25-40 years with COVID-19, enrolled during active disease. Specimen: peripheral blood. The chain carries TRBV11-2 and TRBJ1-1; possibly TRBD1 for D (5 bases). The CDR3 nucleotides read TGTGCCAGCAGTCCACTGCGCGGGGCGAACACTGAAGCTTTCTTT. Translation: CASSPLRGANTEAFF.